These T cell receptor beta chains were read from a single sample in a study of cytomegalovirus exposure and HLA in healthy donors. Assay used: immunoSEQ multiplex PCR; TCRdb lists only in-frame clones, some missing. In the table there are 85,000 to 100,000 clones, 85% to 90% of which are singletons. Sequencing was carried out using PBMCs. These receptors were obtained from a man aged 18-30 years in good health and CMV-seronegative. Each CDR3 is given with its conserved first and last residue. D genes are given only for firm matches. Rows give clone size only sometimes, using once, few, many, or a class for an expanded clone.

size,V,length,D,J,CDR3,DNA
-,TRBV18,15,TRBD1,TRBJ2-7,CASSPEQGLTYEQYF,TGTGCCAGCTCACCGGAACAGGGGTTAACCTACGAGCAGTACTTC
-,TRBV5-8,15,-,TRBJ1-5,CASTERGLMNQPQHF,TGTGCCAGCACCGAACGGGGACTGATGAATCAGCCCCAGCATTTT
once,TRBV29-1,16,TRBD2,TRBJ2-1,CSVPRGRTSGYNEQFF,TGCAGCGTCCCGCGGGGGCGGACTAGCGGTTACAATGAGCAGTTCTTC
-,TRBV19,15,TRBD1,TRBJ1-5,CASSTDREGNQPQHF,TGTGCCAGTAGTACGGACAGGGAGGGCAATCAGCCCCAGCATTTT
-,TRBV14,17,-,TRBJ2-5,CASSPLKTTDQQETQYF,TGTGCCAGCAGCCCCCTAAAAACGACAGATCAGCAAGAGACCCAGTACTTC
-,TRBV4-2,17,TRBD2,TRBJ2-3,CASSQGTTSGYTDTQYF,TGTGCCAGCAGCCAAGGTACAACTAGCGGGTACACAGATACGCAGTATTTT
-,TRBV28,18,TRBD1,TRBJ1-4,CASSRPFAGTVGREKLFF,TGTGCCAGCAGCCGCCCCTTTGCCGGGACAGTCGGTCGGGAAAAACTGTTTTTT
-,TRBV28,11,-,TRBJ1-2,CASGRNYGYTF,TGTGCCAGCGGCAGGAACTATGGCTACACCTTC
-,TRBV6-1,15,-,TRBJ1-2,CASSEPIGWSYGYTF,TGTGCCAGCAGCGAACCTATCGGGTGGTCTTATGGCTACACCTTC
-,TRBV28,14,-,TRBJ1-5,CASSFIQINQPQHF,TGTGCCAGCAGTTTTATACAGATCAATCAGCCCCAGCATTTT
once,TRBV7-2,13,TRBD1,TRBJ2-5,CASSPTGVETQYF,TGTGCCAGCAGCCCGACAGGGGTTGAGACCCAGTACTTC
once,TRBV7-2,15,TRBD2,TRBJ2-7,CASSSTSGRVYEQYF,TGTGCCAGCAGCTCCACTAGCGGGAGGGTCTACGAGCAGTACTTC
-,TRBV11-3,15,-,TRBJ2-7,CASSLGRGLGYEQYF,TGTGCCAGCAGCTTAGGGAGAGGTTTAGGCTACGAGCAGTACTTC
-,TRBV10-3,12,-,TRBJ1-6,CAISDGGTPPHF,TGTGCCATCAGTGACGGGGGGACGCCCCCCCACTTT
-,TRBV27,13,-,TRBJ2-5,CASRRRLQETQYF,TGTGCCAGCCGCCGGAGACTCCAAGAGACCCAGTACTTC
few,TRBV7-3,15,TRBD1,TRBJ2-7,CASSPQPGQLYEQYF,TGTGCCAGCAGCCCACAACCGGGACAGCTCTACGAGCAGTACTTC
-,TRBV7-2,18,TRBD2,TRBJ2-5,CASAFLGRLAGESETQYF,TGTGCCAGCGCCTTTCTCGGCAGGCTAGCGGGAGAGTCTGAGACCCAGTACTTC
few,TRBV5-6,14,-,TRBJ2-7,CASSLVGRDGEQYF,TGTGCCAGCAGCTTGGTCGGCAGGGATGGGGAGCAGTACTTC
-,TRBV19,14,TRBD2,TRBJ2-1,CASSIAGLDSEQFF,TGTGCCAGTAGTATTGCGGGACTAGACAGTGAGCAGTTCTTC
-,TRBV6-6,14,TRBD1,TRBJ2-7,CASREPGQRYEQYF,TGTGCCAGCAGGGAGCCGGGACAGCGCTACGAGCAGTACTTC
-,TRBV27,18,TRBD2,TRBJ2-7,CASRSLGAGGPRTYEQYF,TGTGCCAGCAGATCCCTAGGGGCGGGAGGGCCGCGGACCTACGAGCAGTACTTC
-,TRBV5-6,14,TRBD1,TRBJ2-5,CASSGDRGFGTQYF,TGTGCCAGCAGCGGGGACAGGGGTTTTGGGACCCAGTACTTC
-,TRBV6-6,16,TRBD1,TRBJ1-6,CASSPRRDREGSPLHF,TGTGCCAGCAGTCCAAGGCGGGACAGGGAGGGTTCACCCCTCCACTTT
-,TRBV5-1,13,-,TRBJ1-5,CASSLAGDQPQHF,TGCGCCAGCAGCTTGGCAGGCGATCAGCCCCAGCATTTT
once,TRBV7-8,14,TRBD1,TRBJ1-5,CASSLIRQGQPQHF,TGTGCCAGCAGCTTAATAAGACAGGGCCAGCCCCAGCATTTT
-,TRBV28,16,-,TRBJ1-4,CASMTRLASTNEKLFF,TGTGCCAGCATGACGCGTTTAGCTTCAACTAATGAAAAACTGTTTTTT
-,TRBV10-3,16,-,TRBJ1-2,CAISEVVKDSSGGYTF,TGTGCCATCAGTGAGGTGGTAAAGGACAGCTCCGGGGGCTACACCTTC
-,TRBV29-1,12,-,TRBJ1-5,CSVASGNQPQHF,TGCAGCGTTGCCAGCGGGAATCAGCCCCAGCATTTT
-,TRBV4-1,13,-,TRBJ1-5,CASSQGRNQPQHF,TGCGCCAGCAGCCAAGGGCGGAATCAGCCCCAGCATTTT
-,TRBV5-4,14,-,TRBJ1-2,CASSIGPRADGYTF,TGTGCCAGCAGCATAGGGCCCAGGGCTGATGGCTACACCTTC
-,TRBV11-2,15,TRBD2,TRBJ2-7,CASSFYIAGAYEQYF,TGTGCCAGCAGCTTCTATATAGCGGGGGCCTACGAGCAGTACTTC
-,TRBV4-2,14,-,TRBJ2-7,CASSQEGRGYEQYF,TGTGCCAGCAGCCAAGAGGGCAGGGGTTACGAGCAGTACTTC
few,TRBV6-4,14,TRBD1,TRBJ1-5,CASRGDRGDQPQHF,TGTGCCAGCAGGGGGGACAGGGGCGATCAGCCCCAGCATTTT
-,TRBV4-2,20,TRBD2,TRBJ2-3,CASSQGLTSGRAKVTDTQYF,TGTGCCAGCAGCCAAGGGTTGACTAGCGGGAGGGCTAAAGTTACAGATACGCAGTATTTT
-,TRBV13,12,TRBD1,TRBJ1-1,CASSFGDSEAFF,TGTGCCAGCAGCTTCGGGGACAGTGAAGCTTTCTTT
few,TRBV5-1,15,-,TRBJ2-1,CASSSGLLNENEQFF,TGCGCCAGCAGCTCGGGACTCCTGAACGAGAATGAGCAGTTCTTC
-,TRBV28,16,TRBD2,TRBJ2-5,CASSPNLAGGRETQYF,TGTGCCAGCAGTCCTAACTTAGCGGGAGGGAGAGAGACCCAGTACTTC
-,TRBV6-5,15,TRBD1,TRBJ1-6,CASSRQGGDNSPLHF,TGTGCCAGCAGCCGTCAGGGGGGAGATAATTCACCCCTCCACTTT
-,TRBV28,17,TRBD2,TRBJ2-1,CASSPGTSGRVDNEQFF,TGTGCCAGCAGTCCTGGGACTAGCGGGAGGGTTGACAATGAGCAGTTCTTC
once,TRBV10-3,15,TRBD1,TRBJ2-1,CAISESGTVYNEQFF,TGTGCCATCAGTGAGTCTGGGACAGTGTACAATGAGCAGTTCTTC
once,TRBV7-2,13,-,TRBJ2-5,CASSSHRQETQYF,TGTGCCAGCAGCTCACACAGGCAAGAGACCCAGTACTTC
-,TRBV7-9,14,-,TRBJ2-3,CASSLGGSQGTQYF,TGTGCCAGCAGCTTAGGAGGGAGTCAAGGTACGCAGTATTTT
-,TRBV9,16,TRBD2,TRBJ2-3,CASSAHTAGFGDTQYF,TGTGCCAGCAGCGCCCACACAGCGGGATTCGGAGATACGCAGTATTTT
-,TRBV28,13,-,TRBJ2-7,CASSLVGAYEQYF,TGTGCCAGCAGTTTAGTAGGGGCCTACGAGCAGTACTTC
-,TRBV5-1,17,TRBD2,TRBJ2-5,CASSSLLAGVGLETQYF,TGCGCCAGCAGCTCCCTCCTAGCGGGAGTAGGGCTAGAGACCCAGTACTTC
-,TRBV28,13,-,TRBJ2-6,CASRSSGANVLTF,TGTGCCAGTCGGAGCTCTGGGGCCAACGTCCTGACTTTC
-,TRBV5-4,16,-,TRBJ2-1,CASSAMRGGTYNEQFF,TGTGCCAGCAGCGCAATGCGGGGCGGCACCTACAATGAGCAGTTCTTC
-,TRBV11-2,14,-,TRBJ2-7,CASSRLRGKGEQYF,TGTGCCAGCAGCCGACTCAGGGGCAAGGGCGAGCAGTACTTC
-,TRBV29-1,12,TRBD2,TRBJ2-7,CSARTSDYEQYF,TGCAGCGCCAGGACTAGCGACTACGAGCAGTACTTC
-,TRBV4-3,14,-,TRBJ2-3,CASSQGGLQDTQYF,TGCGCCAGCAGCCAAGGCGGACTTCAAGATACGCAGTATTTT
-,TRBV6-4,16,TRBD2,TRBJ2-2,CASSDGGLAGTGELFF,TGTGCCAGCAGTGACGGGGGACTAGCGGGGACCGGGGAGCTGTTTTTT
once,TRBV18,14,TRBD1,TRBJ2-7,CASSPDRGLGEQYF,TGTGCCAGCTCACCCGACAGGGGTTTGGGCGAGCAGTACTTC
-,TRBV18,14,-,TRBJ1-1,CASSALQVNTEAFF,TGTGCCAGCTCTGCCTTACAGGTGAACACTGAAGCTTTCTTT
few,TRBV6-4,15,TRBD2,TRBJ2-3,CASSDLAGGTDTQYF,TGTGCCAGCAGTGATTTAGCGGGAGGCACAGATACGCAGTATTTT
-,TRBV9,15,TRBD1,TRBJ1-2,CASSVTQGANYGYTF,TGTGCCAGCAGCGTCACACAGGGGGCTAACTATGGCTACACCTTC
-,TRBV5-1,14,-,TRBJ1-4,CASSALATNEKLFF,TGCGCCAGCTCCGCACTAGCAACTAATGAAAAACTGTTTTTT
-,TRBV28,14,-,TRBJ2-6,CATAWGVGANVLTF,TGTGCCACCGCATGGGGGGTCGGGGCCAACGTCCTGACTTTC
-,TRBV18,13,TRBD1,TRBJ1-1,CASSPGTANEAFF,TGTGCCAGCTCACCCGGGACAGCTAATGAAGCTTTCTTT
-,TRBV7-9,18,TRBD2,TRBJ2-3,CASSSRLAGGPYTDTQYF,TGTGCCAGCAGCTCCAGGCTAGCGGGAGGGCCTTACACAGATACGCAGTATTTT
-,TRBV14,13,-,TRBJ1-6,CASSHLDNSPLHF,TGTGCCAGCAGCCACTTAGATAATTCACCCCTCCACTTT